These 6 T cell receptor beta chains were sequenced from one sample in a study of cytomegalovirus exposure and HLA in healthy donors (dated 2017 in TCRdb). The library came from the immunoSEQ multiplex PCR assay. The multiplex PCR relied on a mix of 60 forward primers for TCR Vbeta segments and 13 reverse primers for TCR Jbeta segments. TCRdb stores this immuneACCESS table with in-frame sequences only. Part of the clones is absent; in the studies checked, under half of the shortfall reflects unresolved V genes, and no reason is known for the rest. This sample gives roughly 130,000 clones in total; roughly two thirds of them show up just once. Of the sample, roughly 1.5% falls within the top ten clones. Sequenced input: PBMCs. The receptors stem from a man aged 25 to 45 in good health and CMV-seropositive.

Only a few counts were recorded for this clone. The rearrangement uses TRBV5-6 and TRBJ2-2; 10 bases are shared with TRBD1. CDR1 SGHDT and CDR2 YYEEEE come from the germline V gene. V gave up 3 bases and J gave up 6 bases; unmatched junction bases: 8. This CDR3 spans 16 amino acids. CDR3 in DNA: TGTGCCAGCAGCTCCCGGGACAGGGGAGAGTCCGGGGAGCTGTTTTTT. This sequence encodes CASSSRDRGESGELFF.

The chain recombines TRBV2 with TRBJ1-1, with D possibly matching TRBD1 (6 bases). The CDR3 is 13 residues long. Germline V gene sequence: CDR1 SNHLY, CDR2 FYNNEI. V lost 7 bases to trimming and J lost 7 bases, with 16 bases between them. For the CDR3, the DNA is TGTGCCAGCACACCCCGACAGGACAGTGAAGCTTTCTTT. Amino acid sequence: CASTPRQDSEAFF.

The genes are TRBV9 and TRBJ2-2, with TRBD2 matching 16 bases. Germline CDR1 and CDR2: SGDLS and YYNGEE. Trimming at V came to 6 bases and at J to 6 bases, leaving 11 bases not matched to a gene. This CDR3 is 18 amino acids long. CDR3 loop: CASNAGLAGGGFSGELFF. DNA for the CDR3: TGTGCCAGCAACGCGGGACTAGCGGGAGGGGGGTTCTCCGGGGAGCTGTTTTTT.

In its sample, this clone was seen once. This chain joins TRBV7-2 and TRBJ2-1, with D unclear. CDR1 is SGHTA, CDR2 FQGNSA, per germline. Between the trimmed V and J ends, which lost 3 bases and 6 bases, there was a span of 12 bases. This CDR3 has 14 residues. This CDR3 reads CASSFLNLLNEQFF. The CDR3 DNA follows: TGTGCCAGCAGCTTTCTGAATTTACTCAATGAGCAGTTCTTC.

The J gene is TRBJ2-5, the V gene TRBV9; D uncertain. Trimming took 0 bases from V and 0 from J, leaving 12 bases between them. There are 16 residues in the CDR3. Germline lookup yields CDR1 SGDLS and CDR2 YYNGEE. The CDR3: CASSVGPPRYQETQYF. The CDR3 nucleotides read TGTGCCAGCAGCGTAGGGCCCCCCAGGTACCAAGAGACCCAGTACTTC.

The chain recombines TRBV7-9 with TRBJ2-7; TRBD2 might be the D (5 bases). Germline CDR1 is SEHNR and CDR2 is FQNEAQ (reference sequence). The V and J ends lost 1 base and 3 bases respectively, with 13 bases between them. The CDR3 is 15 amino acids. CDR3 protein: CASSLGTPRDYEQYF. CDR3 nucleotides: TGTGCCAGCAGCTTAGGGACCCCCCGGGACTACGAGCAGTACTTC.